This T cell receptor (beta chain) was observed in a study of graft-versus-host responses after intestinal transplantation. Study in general: The recipients all started with anti-thymocyte globulin induction and then took tacrolimus and steroids for 3 to 4 years. Overall study results and limits: Analysis identified GvH clones in recipient marrow, with some appearing first in ileum or blood.

Here immunoSEQ multiplex PCR was the method, and the copy in TCRdb shows in-frame clones only, minus some. The data hold tens of thousands of clones, with more than 80% observed a single time. Turning to this clone: The antigen remains unidentified.

CDR1 and CDR2 (germline): MNHNS, SASEGT. CDR3 length: 13 residues. With 7 bases removed from V and 1 base from J, the gap between germline ends came to 10 bases. The receptor comes from a human patient who received an intestinal transplant, so some T cells may come from the graft donor. Here the sequenced sample was PBMCs, taken 300 to 320 days after intestinal transplant. The chain uses TRBV6-1 and TRBJ2-5; D is perhaps TRBD1 (6 bases). The CDR3 loop reads CASTQGTQETQYF. CDR3 nucleotide sequence: TGTGCCAGCACCCAGGGGACCCAAGAGACCCAGTACTTC.